This T cell receptor (beta chain) comes out of a study of CD8 T cells in Susac syndrome. This CDR3 spans 15 amino acids. V lost 2 bases and J lost 6; bases outside the gene matches: 2. From germline, CDR1 is SGHDT and CDR2 YYEEEE. Random hexamers served to reverse transcribe about 0.5 to 1 ug RNA. Across 54 Vbeta and 13 Jbeta, TCR beta CDR3 was amplified with immunoSEQ multiplex PCR. MiXCR, run by TCRdb on the immunoSEQ multiplex PCR reads, gives a single entry per CDR3 protein. The data show 200,000 to 250,000 distinct CDR3 sequences, 92% seen once. Source material: CD8+ T cells from PBMCs. The clonotype was recovered from a human donor with multiple sclerosis. This chain connects TRBV5-6 to TRBJ2-2, with 12 bases fitting TRBD1. The CDR3 is CASSFGTGGSGELFF. The DNA for the CDR3 is TGTGCCAGCAGCTTCGGGACAGGGGGCTCCGGGGAGCTGTTTTTT.